Shown below are 2 T cell receptor beta chains from a single sample sequenced in a study of shared clonotypes between healthy human individuals. Terminally differentiated effector memory CD45RA+ cells were excluded from the naive CD8 cells, which were CD45RO-negative and positively selected for CCR7. This table comes from immunoSEQ multiplex PCR, and its TCRdb copy is limited to in-frame clones, with some not included. The sample lists 2 million to 2.5 million clones, approximately 95% occurring once. The sample taken for sequencing was naive CD8+ T cells sorted from blood. These receptors were collected from a man aged 18 to 29 in good health.

The V call is TRBV5-1, the J call TRBJ2-5; D is perhaps TRBD2 (7 bases). Trimming left V 2 bases short and J 0 bases short, with 14 bases between. Germline V lookup: CDR1 SGHRS, CDR2 YFSETQ. This CDR3 is built from 16 residues. CDR3 nucleotides: TGCGCCAGCAGCTTTCCGGGGGGCATTAACCAAGAGACCCAGTACTTC. Its protein is CASSFPGGINQETQYF.

About this clone: This specimen includes other DNA sequences encoding the same CDR3. This rearrangement joins TRBV7-9 to TRBJ1-1, with D unclear. V was trimmed by 5 bases and J by 0 bases, leaving 4 bases between them. This CDR3 is built from 12 residues. Germline V gene data show CDR1 as SEHNR and CDR2 as FQNEAQ (reference sequence). DNA for the CDR3: TGTGCCAGCAGCCCACTGAACACTGAAGCTTTCTTT. Protein sequence: CASSPLNTEAFF.